The clone carrying this T cell receptor (beta chain) has only a few counts. The antigen is undetermined. After constant-region reverse-primer amplification, full-length variable regions underwent semi-nested PCR with Nested Universal Primer A. One entry per CDR3 protein, called by TCRdb with MiXCR from the 5' RACE reads. Altogether over 45,000 distinct CDR3 sequences are present, more than 25% being singletons, with the ten largest covering 2.2%. Study outcomes and limitations: In terms of TCR gene usage, tumor memory CD4+ T cells clustered together with blood and lymph node memory CD4+ cells, as well as with lymph node naive CD4+ cells. Larger-cohort validation covered only one TCR beta V-J rearrangement. Tumor Tregs overlapped most with tumor, then blood, naive CD4+ cells.

Treg sorting used a CD4+CD25+CD127-/low gate. Per germline, CDR1 WSHSY and CDR2 SAAADI. The germline V and J ends were trimmed by 4 bases and 2 bases, with 0 bases remaining between them. The length of the CDR3 is 12 residues. What was sequenced was tumor-infiltrating Tregs sorted from the breast tumor. The source is a female donor with breast cancer. The rearrangement uses TRBV10-2 and TRBJ2-6; D is unresolved. This CDR3 is CASSAGANVLTF. The CDR3 nucleotides are TGCGCCAGCAGTGCTGGGGCCAACGTCCTGACTTTC.